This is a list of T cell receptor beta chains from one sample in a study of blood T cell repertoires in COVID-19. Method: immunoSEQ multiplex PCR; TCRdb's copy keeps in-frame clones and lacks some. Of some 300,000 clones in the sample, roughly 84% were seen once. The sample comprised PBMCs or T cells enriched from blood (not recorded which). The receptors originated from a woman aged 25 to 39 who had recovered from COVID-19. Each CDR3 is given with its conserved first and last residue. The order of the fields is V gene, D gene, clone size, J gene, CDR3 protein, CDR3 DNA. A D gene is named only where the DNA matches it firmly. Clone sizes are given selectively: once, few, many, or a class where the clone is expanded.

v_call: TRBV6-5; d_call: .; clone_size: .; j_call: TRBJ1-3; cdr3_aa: CASVTGPGNTIYF; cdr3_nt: TGTGCCAGTGTTACGGGTCCTGGAAACACCATATATTTT
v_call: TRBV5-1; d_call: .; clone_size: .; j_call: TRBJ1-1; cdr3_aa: CASFGDTYSEAFF; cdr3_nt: TGCGCCAGCTTCGGGGACACCTATTCTGAAGCTTTCTTT
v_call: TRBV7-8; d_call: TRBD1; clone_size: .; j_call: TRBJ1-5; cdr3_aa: CASSLGSGGANQPQHF; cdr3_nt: TGTGCCAGCAGCTTAGGTTCAGGGGGTGCCAATCAGCCCCAGCATTTT
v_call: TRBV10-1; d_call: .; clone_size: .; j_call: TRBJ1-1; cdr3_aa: CASSFPGEGTEAFF; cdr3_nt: TGCGCCAGCAGTTTCCCGGGGGAGGGCACTGAAGCTTTCTTT
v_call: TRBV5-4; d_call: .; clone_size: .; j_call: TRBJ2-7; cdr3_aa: CASSLAADYEQYF; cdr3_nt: TGTGCCAGCAGCTTGGCAGCGGACTACGAGCAGTACTTC
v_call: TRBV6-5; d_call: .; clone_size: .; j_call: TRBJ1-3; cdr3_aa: CASSYSIQGSGNTIYF; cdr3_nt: TGTGCCAGCAGTTACTCGATACAGGGAAGTGGAAACACCATATATTTT
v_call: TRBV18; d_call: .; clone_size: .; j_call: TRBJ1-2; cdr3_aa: CASSPPGQHSYGYTF; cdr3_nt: TGTGCCAGCTCACCCCCTGGACAGCACTCCTATGGCTACACCTTC
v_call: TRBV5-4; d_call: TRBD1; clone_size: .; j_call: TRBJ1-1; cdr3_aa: CASNSRGQQNTEAFF; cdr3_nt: TGTGCCAGCAATTCCCGGGGACAGCAGAACACTGAAGCTTTCTTT
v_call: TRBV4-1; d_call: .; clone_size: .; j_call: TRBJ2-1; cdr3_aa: CASSQFTNEQFF; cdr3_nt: TGCGCCAGCAGCCAATTTACTAATGAGCAGTTCTTC
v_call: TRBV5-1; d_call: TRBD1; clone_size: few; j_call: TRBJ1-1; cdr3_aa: CASSLREGAQNTEAFF; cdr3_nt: TGCGCCAGCAGCTTGCGCGAGGGGGCGCAGAACACTGAAGCTTTCTTT
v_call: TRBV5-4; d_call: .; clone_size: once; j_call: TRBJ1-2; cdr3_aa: CASSARGTGYTF; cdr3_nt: TGTGCCAGCAGCGCAAGGGGTACTGGCTACACCTTC
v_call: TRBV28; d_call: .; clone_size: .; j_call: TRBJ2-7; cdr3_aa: CASSPPSTYEQYF; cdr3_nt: TGTGCCAGCAGTCCCCCTAGCACCTACGAGCAGTACTTC
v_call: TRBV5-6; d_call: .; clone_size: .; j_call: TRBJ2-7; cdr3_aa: CASSETVRTYEQYF; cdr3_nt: TGTGCCAGCAGCGAGACGGTGAGGACCTACGAGCAGTACTTC